This TCR beta chain stems from a study of T cell responses to AZD1222 COVID-19 vaccine. Study background: Second-dose timings of about 4 or about 12 weeks were pooled.

The V gene's germline CDR1 is MRHNA and CDR2 SNTAGT. The CDR3 totals 15 residues. The V segment lost 6 bases and the J segment 4 bases; nucleotides outside the gene matches: 7. A word on this clone: Antigen specificity is unknown.

Study-wide findings and caveats: Vaccine-associated CD4 TCRs spanned spike, dominant at 160-218 and 743-854. An increase in Spike-specific TCR breadth and depth was observed after two AZD1222 doses.

Produced via immunoSEQ multiplex PCR; TCRdb's table is partial and in-frame only. The sample yields about 140,000 clones, 70% to 90% seen once. The chain is built from TRBV6-4 and TRBJ1-2, with 11 bases fitting TRBD1. The clonotype comes from an adult in good health. The sample in question was peripheral blood, obtained on day 0 of AZD1222 vaccination. CDR3: CASRPGQGASYGYTF. The CDR3 DNA sequence: TGTGCCAGCAGACCCGGACAGGGGGCATCCTATGGCTACACCTTC.